Below, 8 T cell receptor beta chains from the same sample are listed, as sequenced in a study of control samples from healthy donors and cancer patients. Repertoires were generated with immunoSEQ multiplex PCR, while TCRdb's copy carries only in-frame clones and drops some. The sample yields roughly 130,000 clones, more than 85% seen once. The sequencing sample was made of blood. The receptor source for this set is a man younger than 35 in good health.

V usage is TRBV10-3 and J usage is TRBJ1-1, with D tentatively TRBD1 (6 bases). Deletions cut 8 bases from V and 1 base from J, with 11 bases between. Per germline, CDR1 ENHRY and CDR2 SYGVKD. CDR3 length: 13 residues. CDR3 in DNA: TGTGCCATCTCCATGGACAGGAACACTGAAGCTTTCTTT. Protein sequence: CAISMDRNTEAFF.

The CDR3 sequence: CASSQGAANEKLFF. The CDR3 nucleotides are TGTGCCAGCAGCCAGGGGGCGGCTAATGAAAAACTGTTTTTT. The chain combines TRBV5-6 with TRBJ1-4, with 8 bases fitting TRBD1. Germline V CDR1 and CDR2: SGHDT, YYEEEE. This CDR3 is 14 amino acids long. Germline trimming cut 4 bases from V and 3 bases from J; bases unmatched to any gene: 2.

The chain joins TRBV6-1 to TRBJ1-2, with 8 bases fitting TRBD1. The V gene's germline CDR1 is MNHNS and CDR2 SASEGT. With V trimmed by 2 bases and J by 5 bases, 10 bases remained unmatched. This CDR3 region has 16 residues. Here the CDR3 DNA reads TGTGCCAGCAGTGAAATGGGGCAGGGGGCGGTTTATGGCTACACCTTC. It specifies CASSEMGQGAVYGYTF.

The V call is TRBV14, the J call TRBJ2-7, with TRBD1 as a possible D gene (5 bases). In germline, CDR1 is SGHDN, CDR2 FVKESK. The CDR3 is made up of 13 amino acids. With 0 bases removed from V and 13 bases from J, the gap between germline ends came to 16 bases. This chain's CDR3 is CASSQDFGAGFYF. CDR3 nucleotides: TGTGCCAGCAGCCAAGACTTTGGGGCAGGCTTCTACTTC.

The V call is TRBV6-5, the J call TRBJ1-5; D possibly corresponds to TRBD1 (6 bases). The CDR3 spans 13 residues. Germline-derived CDR1 and CDR2 are MNHEY and SVGAGI. Between the trimmed V and J ends, which lost 7 bases and 7 bases, there was a span of 14 bases. The DNA of the CDR3 is TGTGCCAGCATTTCAGGGGATAAACAGCCCCAGCATTTT. Residues: CASISGDKQPQHF.

The J gene is TRBJ2-2, the V gene TRBV19; 9 bases align to TRBD1. Germline V gene lookup returns CDR1 LNHDA and CDR2 SQIVND (reference sequence). The CDR3 runs to 20 residues. With 1 base clipped from V and 4 bases from J, the junction kept 16 bases outside the gene matches. The CDR3 DNA follows: TGTGCCAGTAGTATAGTTTCCGGGACAGGGCATTTTTATCTCACCGGGGAGCTGTTTTTT. The encoded protein is CASSIVSGTGHFYLTGELFF.

On this clone itself: In the same sample, other DNA sequences code for this CDR3. As DNA, the CDR3 is TGTGCCAGCAGTTTAGGACAGCAAGAGACCCAGTACTTC. This encodes CASSLGQQETQYF. The J gene is TRBJ2-5, the V gene TRBV12-3 or TRBV12-4, with D perhaps TRBD1 (5 bases). The CDR3 spans 13 residues. The ends were cut back, 1 base at V and 2 bases at J, with 5 bases in the middle.

The chain employs TRBV2 and TRBJ1-2; TRBD1 might be the D (6 bases). Trimming shortened V by 4 bases and J by 4 bases, and 10 bases separated the two germline ends. The CDR3 runs to 13 residues. CDR1 is SNHLY, CDR2 FYNNEI, per germline. The CDR3 DNA sequence: TGTGCCAGCAGTGCAGGGGAAATCTATGGCTACACCTTC. Amino acids: CASSAGEIYGYTF.